This T cell receptor (beta chain) was sequenced during a study of cytomegalovirus exposure and HLA in healthy donors. PCR used 60 Vbeta primers and 13 Jbeta primers. The protocol was immunoSEQ multiplex PCR, while the TCRdb copy is restricted to in-frame clones and leaves out a portion. The repertoire includes about 160,000 clones, 70% to 85% of them detected once, and approximately 3.7% sits in the top ten. Healthy people donating bone marrow made up the donors. Trimming shortened V by 5 bases and J by 3 bases, and 8 bases separated the two germline ends. The CDR3 covers 11 residues. CDR1 SQVTM and CDR2 ANQGSEA come from the germline V gene.

V is TRBV29-1 and J is TRBJ2-7; D perhaps matches TRBD2 (6 bases). Sequencing was done on a sample of PBMCs. The TCR was taken from a man aged 25 to 40 in good health and CMV-seropositive. CDR3 region: CSVLADYEQYF. The CDR3 DNA is TGCAGCGTTTTAGCGGACTACGAGCAGTACTTC.